This T cell receptor beta chain was documented in a study of blood T cell repertoires in COVID-19. Study-wide context: Italy, Spain and the United States were the sources of the convalescent and acute COVID-19 samples.

Points on this clone: Other nucleotide sequences in the sample specify the same CDR3.

The CDR3 length is 14 residues. Germline V gene lookup returns CDR1 SGDLS and CDR2 YYNGEE. V shed 1 base and J shed 2 bases, with 10 bases lying between them. Profiled with immunoSEQ multiplex PCR; TCRdb holds only in-frame clones, not every one. This sample has over 150,000 clones, with roughly 88% found just once. Sequenced material: peripheral blood. This chain links TRBV9 with TRBJ2-7, with a possible D match to TRBD2 (6 bases). This receptor was identified in a man between 50 and 59 years old with COVID-19, enrolled during active disease. The CDR3 nucleotides are TGTGCCAGCAGCGTAAGGGACTCCCCCTACGAGCAGTACTTC. Amino acid sequence: CASSVRDSPYEQYF.